The rows below give T cell receptor beta chains drawn from one sample of a study of T-cell reconstitution after alpha-beta-depleted transplantation in children. TCRdb independently ran MiXCR on the PCR reads; one entry per CDR3 protein. Here the sample spans about 72,000 distinct CDR3 sequences, 7% to 8% being singletons. The sequencing used PBMCs from the stem cell graft donor, collected from the stem cell graft. These receptors were taken from a human donor who donated a stem cell graft to a child with acute lymphoblastic leukemia. Each CDR3 is given with its conserved first and last residue. The D gene is left open where the match is weak. The size of a clone is reported for some rows only, either as once, few or many, or as a class for expanded clones.

j_gene | d_gene | abundance | v_gene | CDR3nt | CDR3aa
TRBJ2-7 | - | many | TRBV13 | TGTGCCAGCAGCTTAGCCCTGGGCGGCGAGCAGTACTTC | CASSLALGGEQYF
TRBJ2-2 | TRBD1 | many | TRBV29-1 | TGCAGCTTCGACAGGGCGAACACCGGGGAGCTGTTTTTT | CSFDRANTGELFF
TRBJ1-2 | - | many | TRBV7-2 | TGTGCCAGCAGCTCGGCAGGGCTCAACTATGGCTACACCTTC | CASSSAGLNYGYTF
TRBJ2-7 | - | - | TRBV28 | TGTGCCAGCAGTTTACCACCCGCAAGGGGCCGGGGAAACGAGCAGTACTTC | CASSLPPARGRGNEQYF
TRBJ2-1 | - | many | TRBV7-2 | TGTGCCAGCAGCCCTTACGGGTCTGACAATGAGCAGTTCTTC | CASSPYGSDNEQFF
TRBJ2-3 | TRBD2 | many | TRBV12-3/TRBV12-4 | TGTGCCTCCGAACCCCCTAGCGGGGCGGGGGGCACAGATACGCAGTATTTT | CASEPPSGAGGTDTQYF
TRBJ2-7 | - | - | TRBV20-1 | TGCAGTGCTAGAGCTAGTAACTCCTACGAGCAGTACTTC | CSARASNSYEQYF
TRBJ2-3 | TRBD2 | few | TRBV18 | TGTGCCAGCACTACTAGCGGGGGTATCACAGATACGCAGTATTTT | CASTTSGGITDTQYF
TRBJ1-4 | - | - | TRBV12-2 | TGTGCAAGTCGCTTAGCCGATTGGAGTGAAAAATTGTTTTTT | CASRLADWSEKLFF
TRBJ2-3 | - | many | TRBV3-1 | TGTGCCAGCAGCCTCCTCCTCAGGCAGTATTTT | CASSLLLRQYF
TRBJ2-3 | - | many | TRBV25-1 | TGTGCCAGCAGTGAAAATTGGGCCGGCTCCCACCCAGATACGCAGTATTTT | CASSENWAGSHPDTQYF
TRBJ1-1 | - | many | TRBV12-3/TRBV12-4 | TGTGCCAGCAGGATGGAGGCGAACACTGAAGCTTTCTTT | CASRMEANTEAFF
TRBJ2-1 | - | few | TRBV12-3/TRBV12-4 | TGTGCCAGCAGTTTTCCGCGGGGGCTCAATGAGCAGTTCTTC | CASSFPRGLNEQFF
TRBJ2-1 | TRBD2 | - | TRBV19 | TGTGCCAGTAGTACCAGGACTAGCGGGAGTAGGCAGGAGCAGTTCTTC | CASSTRTSGSRQEQFF
TRBJ2-3 | - | many | TRBV2 | TGTGCCAGCAGACGCCGGACAGCTAGCACAGATACGCAGTATTTT | CASRRRTASTDTQYF
TRBJ2-7 | - | many | TRBV3-1 | TGTGCCAGCAGCCAAGATCCAGGATACTACGAGCAGTACTTC | CASSQDPGYYEQYF
TRBJ2-1 | TRBD1 | - | TRBV6-2/TRBV6-3 | TGTGCCAGCAGTTACGTTGACAGGGTCGGGCAGTTCTTC | CASSYVDRVGQFF
TRBJ2-7 | - | many | TRBV5-1 | TGCGCCAGCAGCTTGTGGTCGGGGGTCAGCTACGAGCAGTACTTC | CASSLWSGVSYEQYF
TRBJ1-4 | - | many | TRBV6-2/TRBV6-3 | TGTGCCAGCGGAGGGCAGGGCGGCGAAAAACTGTTTTTT | CASGGQGGEKLFF
TRBJ1-4 | - | once | TRBV7-2 | TGTGCCAGCAGCTTAGAAGGGGTGGGCGGAGAAAAACTGTTTTTT | CASSLEGVGGEKLFF